Listed below are T cell receptor beta chains from one sample, sequenced in a study of low-dose radiotherapy and immunotherapy resistance in tumors. TCRdb independently ran MiXCR on the reads; one entry per CDR3 protein. This sample has around 69,000 distinct CDR3 sequences, with less than 40% found just once. The sample in question was PBMCs, obtained before treatment. The receptors were gathered from a female donor with ovarian cancer. CDR3s include the opening cysteine and the closing phenylalanine or tryptophan. The D gene is left open where the match is weak. A row's size may be missing; if present it is once, few, many or a size class.

v_gene	abundance	j_gene	len	d_gene	CDR3aa	CDR3nt
TRBV23-1	NA	TRBJ1-5	17	NA	CASSQPALPGQNQPQHF	TGCGCCAGCAGTCAACCCGCTCTCCCAGGGCAAAATCAGCCCCAGCATTTT
TRBV6-2/TRBV6-3	many	TRBJ1-6	13	NA	CASSPGLAMTLHF	TGTGCCAGCAGTCCCGGACTCGCCATGACCCTCCACTTT
TRBV20-1	many	TRBJ2-3	18	NA	CSARDTGPGVGGTDTQYF	TGCAGTGCTAGAGATACCGGGCCGGGGGTAGGTGGCACAGATACGCAGTATTTT
TRBV28	few	TRBJ2-7	17	NA	CASSLLGTSARGGEQYF	TGTGCCAGCAGTTTACTTGGGACATCGGCCCGGGGTGGCGAGCAGTACTTC
TRBV5-3	many	TRBJ2-2	17	TRBD1	CASSITGTGFNTGELFF	TGTGCCAGCAGCATCACCGGGACAGGATTTAACACCGGGGAGCTGTTTTTT
TRBV28	NA	TRBJ1-6	14	NA	CASRLQGFGSPLHF	TGTGCCAGCAGGCTACAGGGTTTTGGTTCACCCCTCCACTTT
TRBV28	few	TRBJ2-1	14	TRBD2	CASTPLVTSGRAFF	TGTGCCAGCACCCCCTTGGTTACTAGCGGGAGGGCCTTCTTC
TRBV13	many	TRBJ2-7	14	NA	CASSLGRGGYEQYF	TGTGCCAGCAGCTTAGGCCGAGGGGGGTACGAGCAGTACTTC
TRBV5-1	many	TRBJ1-2	15	TRBD1	CASSSDPGTAHGYTF	TGCGCCAGCAGCTCGGACCCCGGGACAGCACATGGCTACACCTTC
TRBV13	many	TRBJ2-7	14	TRBD2	CASRTSGRSYEQYF	TGTGCCAGCAGAACTAGCGGGCGCTCCTACGAGCAGTACTTC
TRBV5-1	few	TRBJ2-1	21	TRBD2	CASSLAPGIPSGRAYYNEQFF	TGCGCCAGCAGCTTGGCGCCGGGCATTCCTAGCGGGAGGGCATATTACAATGAGCAGTTCTTC
TRBV7-9	medium-sized	TRBJ2-2	15	NA	CASSSPARNTGELFF	TGTGCCAGCAGCAGCCCCGCGCGAAACACCGGGGAGCTGTTTTTT
TRBV7-3	NA	TRBJ2-5	14	NA	CASSSGPGSGTQYF	TGTGCCAGCAGCTCGGGACCCGGCAGCGGGACCCAGTACTTC
TRBV7-6	NA	TRBJ2-7	18	TRBD1	CASSLGRPLDRGAHEQYF	TGTGCCAGCAGCTTAGGCCGACCGTTGGACAGGGGGGCGCACGAGCAGTACTTC
TRBV6-2/TRBV6-3	NA	TRBJ2-7	14	TRBD1	CASSPGTGRYEQYF	TGTGCCAGCAGTCCCGGGACAGGGCGCTACGAGCAGTACTTC
TRBV7-2	many	TRBJ2-7	12	NA	CASSYYRDEQYF	TGTGCCAGCAGTTACTATCGGGACGAGCAGTACTTC
TRBV19	many	TRBJ2-1	13	NA	CASSKVVAGEQFF	TGTGCCAGTAGTAAGGTTGTGGCGGGTGAGCAGTTCTTC
TRBV6-2/TRBV6-3	many	TRBJ2-6	14	NA	CASSQNSGANVLTF	TGTGCCAGCAGCCAAAACTCTGGGGCCAACGTCCTGACTTTC